Listed below are T cell receptor beta chains from one sample, sequenced in a study of blood T cell repertoires in COVID-19. This table comes from immunoSEQ multiplex PCR, and its TCRdb copy is limited to in-frame clones, with some not included. Of 140,000 to 150,000 clones in the sample, 84% were seen once. Sequencing was carried out using PBMCs or T cells enriched from blood (not recorded which). These receptors were obtained from a woman aged 45 to 65 who had been exposed to COVID-19. Each CDR3 is given with its conserved first and last residue. A D gene is named only where the DNA matches it firmly. The size field is filled for only some rows; it gives once, few, many or a size class.

clone_size	v_call	cdr3_length	d_call	j_call	cdr3_nt	cdr3_aa
NA	TRBV19	15	NA	TRBJ1-5	TGTGCCAGTAGTTTCTACCAGGGTAGCAATCAGCCCCAGCATTTT	CASSFYQGSNQPQHF
NA	TRBV10-1	15	TRBD2	TRBJ2-3	TGCGCCAGCAGTGAATCCGGGAGGGCAGGAGATACGCAGTATTTT	CASSESGRAGDTQYF
NA	TRBV7-2	15	NA	TRBJ2-5	TGTGCCAGCAGATATACAGGGGGACTACAAGAGACCCAGTACTTC	CASRYTGGLQETQYF
once	TRBV5-6	16	NA	TRBJ2-3	TGTGCCAGCAGCGACCGGAGTGGGGCCAGGGCAGATACGCAGTATTTT	CASSDRSGARADTQYF
few	TRBV6-2/TRBV6-3	14	NA	TRBJ1-3	TGTGCCAGCAGCCCCGCGTGGTCTGGAAACACCATATATTTT	CASSPAWSGNTIYF
NA	TRBV9	15	NA	TRBJ2-4	TGTGCCAGCAGCGTAGATGGAGGGGCCAAAAACATTCAGTACTTC	CASSVDGGAKNIQYF
NA	TRBV3-1/TRBV3-2	17	NA	TRBJ2-3	TGTGCCAGCAGCCCAAGTCGTAGGGGCGCAGGGACAGATACGCAGTATTTT	CASSPSRRGAGTDTQYF
NA	TRBV6-5	13	NA	TRBJ2-5	TGTGCCAGCAGTTACGCAGGGGGGGAGACCCAGTACTTC	CASSYAGGETQYF
NA	TRBV9	14	TRBD1	TRBJ2-7	TGTGCCAGCAGCGTAGCGGACAGGACCTGGGAGCAGTACTTC	CASSVADRTWEQYF
NA	TRBV19	14	NA	TRBJ2-3	TGTGCCAGTAGCCGTGGACAGCTCACAGATACGCAGTATTTT	CASSRGQLTDTQYF
NA	TRBV2	12	NA	TRBJ1-6	TGTGCCAGCAGTGAGAAGGGGACACCCCTCCACTTT	CASSEKGTPLHF
few	TRBV7-9	13	TRBD1	TRBJ2-7	TGTGCCAGCAGCTCCGACAGGGGGAGCGAGCAGTACTTC	CASSSDRGSEQYF
many	TRBV19	15	TRBD2	TRBJ2-2	TGTGCCACCACGACTAGCGGGCTTTATACCGGGGAGCTGTTTTTT	CATTTSGLYTGELFF
NA	TRBV3-1/TRBV3-2	14	NA	TRBJ1-2	TGTGCCAGCAGCGAGTGGCAGGGCTCTGGCGGCTACACCTTC	CASSEWQGSGGYTF
NA	TRBV11-2	15	TRBD2	TRBJ2-1	TGTGCCAGCAGCTTACTAGGCGGGGGGGCCGATGAGCAGTTCTTC	CASSLLGGGADEQFF
many	TRBV9	14	NA	TRBJ1-3	TGTGCCAGCAGCTCCCCAGGAAGTGGAAACACCATATATTTT	CASSSPGSGNTIYF
NA	TRBV5-1	17	TRBD1	TRBJ1-2	TGCGCCAGCAGCCTCACGCCGGACAGGGGGCGCGGCTATGGCTACACCTTC	CASSLTPDRGRGYGYTF
NA	TRBV5-1	15	NA	TRBJ2-3	TGCGCCAGCAGCCCGGCCGGGACAACCACAGATACGCAGTATTTT	CASSPAGTTTDTQYF
once	TRBV6-2/TRBV6-3	12	NA	TRBJ1-2	TGTGCCAGCAGCCTGGAGATCTATGGCTACACCTTC	CASSLEIYGYTF
NA	TRBV9	15	TRBD2	TRBJ2-5	TGTGCCAGCAGCGTCGTCCCGGGGGGGCAAGAGACCCAGTACTTC	CASSVVPGGQETQYF
NA	TRBV25-1	17	TRBD1	TRBJ1-1	TGTGCCAGCAGTGAATCTCGCCAGGGGGTATATTTCACTGAAGCTTTCTTT	CASSESRQGVYFTEAFF